This T cell receptor (beta chain) was retrieved from a study of T cell responses to AZD1222 COVID-19 vaccine. Across the study: Some second doses came at about 4 weeks and others at about 12 weeks; these were pooled.

Points on this clone: Its antigen is unknown.

The method was immunoSEQ multiplex PCR; TCRdb's version includes in-frame clones alone and lacks a portion of them. This table has some 100,000 clones, about 85% appearing once. Trimming took 5 bases from V and 2 from J, leaving 14 bases between them. This CDR3 is 15 amino acids long. Germline loops: CDR1 SGHTA, CDR2 FQGTGA. General study points: There were repertoire samples only from the period after the peak T cell response. Clonal diversity was possibly underestimated, and the donors were mostly white British, with more females. Dominant at 160-218 and 743-854, vaccine-associated CD4 TCRs also spanned spike.

This sequence originates from an adult in good health. This chain uses TRBV7-3 with TRBJ2-3; perhaps TRBD2 as D (6 bases). Sequenced here: peripheral blood, sampled on day 0 of AZD1222 vaccination. The CDR3 reads CASSRSGGVTDTQYF. For the CDR3, the DNA is TGTGCCAGCAGCCGGAGCGGCGGGGTCACAGATACGCAGTATTTT.